The 22 T cell receptor beta chains below were found in one sample sequenced in a study of tumor and adjacent non-tumor tissue in lung cancer. Three rounds of nested PCR, following a modified ARM-PCR protocol, produced the TCRbeta library. One entry per CDR3 protein results from TCRdb running MiXCR on the multiplex PCR reads. The sample includes about 44,000 distinct CDR3 sequences, about two thirds of them seen just once. RNA was extracted from bulk tissue without any cell sorting. More than 3 cm separated this lung sample from the edge of the tumor. The sequencing input was distant non-tumor lung tissue. The source of these receptors is a woman in her sixties or seventies with non-small cell lung cancer.

The V and J genes are TRBV6-6 and TRBJ1-5; 7 bases are shared with TRBD1. After removal of 10 bases from V and 0 bases from J, the junction contained 12 bases not matched to a gene. The CDR3 totals 16 residues. From germline, CDR1 is MNHNY and CDR2 SVGAGI (reference sequence). As DNA, the CDR3 is TGTGCCATCAGACACCAGGGGGTAGTTAGCAATCAGCCCCAGCATTTT. This translates into CAIRHQGVVSNQPQHF.

Note on this clonotype: At one of its ends the junction is not consistent with the germline gene, which may arise from a read error. The V and J genes are TRBV30 and TRBJ1-1; the D is unclear. This CDR3 is 14 amino acids long. Germline CDR1 reads GTSNPN; CDR2 reads SVGIG (reference sequence). CDR3 sequence (DNA): TGTGCCTGGAGTAACGGGCCCCGGAACACTGATGCTTTCTTT. Encoded protein: CAWSNGPRNTDAFF.

This clonotype was seen just once. A read error may produce the germline difference seen at one junction end. The chain joins TRBV6-2 or TRBV6-3 to TRBJ1-5; no clear D. CDR1 and CDR2 from the germline V gene are MNHEY and SVGEGT. This CDR3 has 15 residues. The CDR3 spells CASSYSRAGHQPQHF. CDR3 bases: TGTGCCAGCAGTTACTCGAGGGCAGGTCATCAGCCCCAACATTTT.

This clonotype came up a few times. It may be a read error: a sequence one base away is much more abundant. Since no conserved phenylalanine or tryptophan closes the CDR3, a read error is the likely cause. The V and J genes are TRBV11-2 and TRBJ1-1; possible D gene TRBD1, 6 bases. Trimming took 5 bases from V and 3 from J, leaving 13 bases between them. Germline assignment: CDR1 SGHAT and CDR2 FQNNGV. The CDR3 runs 14 residues. CDR3 in amino acids: CASSLTRGDTEAFL. CDR3 in DNA: TGTGCCAGCAGCCTGACCAGGGGAGACACTGAAGCTTTCCTT.

This rearrangement joins TRBV6-6 to TRBJ2-7; D is perhaps TRBD1 or TRBD2 (5 bases each). Germline V gene data show CDR1 as MNHNY and CDR2 as SVGAGI (reference sequence). This CDR3 has 15 residues. V lost 0 bases, J lost 2 bases, and 11 bases lay in between. CDR3 DNA sequence: TGTGCCAGCAGTTACTCCCAGGGACGCACCTACGAGCAGTACTTC. It specifies CASSYSQGRTYEQYF.

In regard to this clonotype: A read error may explain this, as a much larger clone is one base away. This sequence joins TRBV5-1 and TRBJ2-1; 11 positions agree with TRBD1. The germline gives CDR1 SGHRS, CDR2 YFSETQ. This CDR3 contains 22 residues. The chain's CDR3 is CASSPPGQGDLFTALTYNEQLF. Here the CDR3 DNA reads TGCGCCAGCAGCCCTCCGGGACAGGGGGATCTTTTTACAGCGCTGACCTACAATGAGCAGCTCTTC.

Notes on this clonotype: Its ends do not fully match the called genes, so a read error is possible. CDR3 nucleotides: TGTGCCAGCAGACAGGACTCTGGAAACGCCATATACTTT. Its translation: CASRQDSGNAIYF. This rearrangement joins TRBV12-3 or TRBV12-4 to TRBJ1-3; D might be TRBD1 (5 bases). CDR3 length: 13 amino acids.

Turning to this clonotype: One end of the junction fails to match germline, which may point to a read error. The chain joins TRBV29-1 to TRBJ2-7, with D perhaps matching TRBD1 or TRBD2 (5 bases each). Per the germline V gene, CDR1 is SQVTM and CDR2 is ANQGSEA. The length of the CDR3 is 14 residues. CDR3 amino acids: CSVRRSRESYERYF. The CDR3 DNA reads as TGCAGCGTCCGACGGAGCAGGGAGTCTTACGAGCGGTACTTC.

There are a few counts of this clonotype. A read error is possible here, since a much larger clone lies one base away. V usage is TRBV6-2 or TRBV6-3 and J usage is TRBJ2-5, with D perhaps being TRBD1 or TRBD2 (5 bases each). The germline V gene encodes CDR1 MNHEY and CDR2 SVGEGT. The CDR3 has 14 amino acids. This chain's CDR3 is CTSRWTGTQGTQYF. CDR3 nucleotide sequence: TGTACCAGCAGATGGACTGGAACGCAGGGGACCCAGTACTTC.

A remark on this clonotype: Sequence at one end of the junction differs from germline and may be a read error. The V gene is TRBV24-1, the J gene TRBJ1-5, with D unclear. The germline V gene has CDR1 KGHDR and CDR2 SFDVKD. The CDR3 totals 13 residues. CDR3 coding DNA: TGTACCACCAGTGGCATTGGGGATCATCCCCAGCATTTT. It translates to CTTSGIGDHPQHF.

To note about this clonotype: The germline gene is not matched at one end of the junction; a read error may be the cause. CDR3 sequence reads: CASSYFDRPNSSLHF. For the CDR3, the DNA is TGTGCCAGCAGTTACTTCGACAGGCCGAATTCATCCCTCCACTTT. The genes are TRBV6-5 and TRBJ1-6, with D possibly TRBD1 on 6 matching bases. Germline CDR1 is MNHEY and CDR2 is SVGAGI. The CDR3 is 15 amino acids.

A note on this clonotype: Germline is not matched at one junction end, which may reflect a read error. The V and J genes are TRBV6-6 and TRBJ1-5; TRBD1 agrees at 7 bases. Looked up from germline, CDR1 is MNHNY and CDR2 is SVGAGI (reference sequence). This CDR3 contains 16 residues. The CDR3 DNA reads TGTGCCAGCGGACACCAGGGGGGAGTTAGCAATCAGCCCCAGCATTTC. It yields the protein CASGHQGGVSNQPQHF.

Concerning this clonotype itself: The junction departs from germline at one end; a sequencing error may be responsible. The chain uses TRBV5-1 and TRBJ2-7, with 8 bases that match TRBD1. This CDR3 contains 15 residues. CDR1 and CDR2 from the germline V gene are SGHRS and YFSETQ. In DNA, the CDR3 is TGCGCCAGCAGCTTGGGTCCAGGGGGCGGCAACGAGCGGTACTTC. The encoded protein is CASSLGPGGGNERYF.

This clonotype came up many times. The chain carries TRBV28 and TRBJ2-1; 7 nucleotides align to TRBD1. The CDR3 spans 14 residues. In germline, CDR1 is MDHEN, CDR2 SYDVKM. V was pared by 5 bases and J by 7 bases, with 8 bases of the junction left unmatched. The CDR3 nucleotides are TGTGCCAGCAGTGCCCGGGACAGACCTAATGAGCAGTTCTTC. As protein: CASSARDRPNEQFF. The full variable domain, its missing parts supplied by reference TRBV28 and TRBJ2-1, is DVKVTQSSRYLVKRTGEKVFLECVQDMDHENMFWYRQDPGLGLRLIYFSYDVKMKEKGDIPEGYSVSREKKERFSLILESASTNQTSMYLCASSARDRPNEQFFGPGTRLTVL.

Concerning this clonotype itself: As the CDR3 is not closed by the conserved phenylalanine or tryptophan, this likely results from a read error. The V call is TRBV10-2, the J call TRBJ1-1; no firm D call. The V gene lost 11 bases and the J gene lost 4 bases, with 23 bases spanning the gap. The germline CDR1 and CDR2 sequences are WSHSY and SAAADI. The CDR3 is 15 amino acids. The DNA of the CDR3 is TGCGCCTGTAGTGAGTGGAGCACTCTGATCACTGAAGCTTTCTCT. As protein: CACSEWSTLITEAFS.

Comment on this clonotype: One end of the junction is discordant with germline, which a read error may explain. CDR3 sequence: CVSSIRTSLGAEQFF. CDR3 nucleotides: TGTGTCAGCAGCATACGGACTAGCCTGGGAGCCGAACAGTTCTTC. The chain couples TRBV11-2 to TRBJ2-1; 8 positions match TRBD2. Looked up from germline, CDR1 is SGHAT and CDR2 is FQNNGV. This CDR3 contains 15 residues.

To note about this clonotype: This may be a read error: a much more frequent sequence differs by one nucleotide. This chain uses TRBV7-9 with TRBJ2-1, with TRBD2 matching over 8 bases. The CDR3 runs 15 residues. Germline CDR1 SEHNR, CDR2 FQNEAQ (reference sequence). CDR3 coding DNA: TGTGCCAGCACCTTACGGAGCGGGAGAGAGAATGAGCAGTTCTTC. The encoded protein is CASTLRSGRENEQFF.

In this sample, this clonotype turned up many times. V usage is TRBV11-2 and J usage is TRBJ2-7; tentatively, D is TRBD1 (6 bases). The germline V gene has CDR1 SGHAT and CDR2 FQNNGV. The CDR3 has 14 amino acids. The ends were cut back, 4 bases at V and 2 bases at J, with 12 bases in the middle. The CDR3 nucleotides are TGTGCCAGCAGCTCCCTCCACAGGGCCTACGAGCAGTACTTC. Its protein is CASSSLHRAYEQYF.

The V call is TRBV29-1, the J call TRBJ2-1; D unclear. This CDR3 comprises 14 residues. Germline V gene data show CDR1 as SQVTM and CDR2 as ANQGSEA. CDR3 in amino acids: CTVEPGFTYNEQFF. In DNA, the CDR3 is TGCACGGTCGAGCCCGGTTTCACCTACAATGAGCAGTTCTTC.

This clonotype has just a few counts. It may be a read error: a sequence one base away is much more abundant. The chain recombines TRBV28 with TRBJ2-1; possible D gene TRBD2, 6 bases. The CDR3 runs 15 residues. V lost 6 bases and J lost 8, with 20 bases in between. The germline CDR1 and CDR2 sequences are MDHEN and SYDVKM. CDR3 protein: CASRLTSRRWHEQFF. The CDR3 DNA reads TGTGCCAGCAGACTAACTAGCAGGAGGTGGCATGAGCAGTTCTTC.

This clonotype has only a few counts. The junction and the germline gene differ at one end; a read error may be behind it. The CDR3 region is CTSGYSTGNTGELFF. The CDR3 region has the DNA TGTACCAGCGGTTACTCGACAGGGAACACCGGGGAGCTGTTTTTT. The rearrangement links TRBV6-6 to TRBJ2-2, with D perhaps TRBD1 (6 bases). Germline values: CDR1 MNHNY, CDR2 SVGAGI (reference sequence). The length of the CDR3 is 15 residues.

Of note for this clonotype: Mismatch with germline at one junction end may stem from a read error. This chain connects TRBV6-5 to TRBJ2-5; 10 bases fit TRBD2. This CDR3 comprises 16 residues. Germline assignment: CDR1 MNHEY and CDR2 SVGAGI. CDR3 region: CASSQPQREGQDTHYF. The CDR3 DNA reads TGTGCCAGCAGCCAACCCCAGCGGGAGGGCCAAGATACCCACTACTTC.